The rows below give T cell receptor beta chains drawn from one sample of a study of shared clonotypes between healthy human individuals. The table came from immunoSEQ multiplex PCR; TCRdb's copy has only in-frame clones and leaves some out. The sample contains hundreds of thousands of clones, roughly 95% of which appear only once. Sequencing was done on a sample of naive CD8+ T cells sorted from blood. The receptor source for this set is a woman aged 25 to 45 in good health. Each CDR3 is given with its conserved first and last residue. The order of the fields is V gene, D gene, clone size, J gene, CDR3 DNA, CDR3 protein. The D gene is left open where the match is weak. Some rows mark clone size as missing; the rest say once, few, many or name a class of expanded clone.

>TRBV7-9|NA|NA|TRBJ1-4
TGTGCCAGCAGCTTCCCAGAGTTGGGTGAAAAACTGTTTTTT
CASSFPELGEKLFF
>TRBV27|TRBD1|NA|TRBJ2-7
TGTGCCAGCAGAAAAAACTCAGACAGGGGGCCCTCCTACGAGCAGTACTTC
CASRKNSDRGPSYEQYF
>TRBV28|NA|NA|TRBJ2-1
TGTGCCAGCAGGCCAATAGGAGTGCATGAGCAGTTCTTC
CASRPIGVHEQFF
>TRBV7-6|NA|NA|TRBJ2-7
TGTGCCAGCAGCCCAACCTCGGGCCGCTACGGGCAGTACTTC
CASSPTSGRYGQYF
>TRBV7-2|NA|NA|TRBJ2-5
TGTGCCAGCAGCCCTTCCCCGGGACTTCCGTACCAAGAGACCCAGTACTTC
CASSPSPGLPYQETQYF
>TRBV6-1|NA|few|TRBJ2-7
TGTGCCAGCAGTGACCGGATATACGAGCAGTACTTC
CASSDRIYEQYF
>TRBV28|NA|NA|TRBJ2-1
TGTGCCAGCAGTTTGACGTACAGGGGAGGGAATGAGCAGTTCTTC
CASSLTYRGGNEQFF
>TRBV13|NA|NA|TRBJ2-7
TGTGCCAGCAGCTTACGTGGCGGGCCGACCTACGAGCAGTACTTC
CASSLRGGPTYEQYF
>TRBV27|TRBD1|NA|TRBJ2-7
TGTGCCAGCAGCCAAAGGACAGGGAGAGCCTACGAGCAGTACTTC
CASSQRTGRAYEQYF
>TRBV7-8|NA|NA|TRBJ1-5
TGTGCCAGCAGCTTAGCGCTTGGGTTCGACAATCAGCCCCAGCATTTT
CASSLALGFDNQPQHF
>TRBV28|TRBD1|NA|TRBJ1-1
TGTGCCAGCAGACCGGACAGGGAGGGAGCTGAAGCTTTCTTT
CASRPDREGAEAFF
>TRBV29-1|TRBD2|NA|TRBJ2-7
TGCAGCGTTGATAACGAGCGGGAAGTTTACGAGCAGTACTTC
CSVDNEREVYEQYF
>TRBV11-2|NA|NA|TRBJ1-2
TGTGCCAGCAGCGCCCAGTTGGGGCCCGTAGCCCTCTATGGCTACACCTTC
CASSAQLGPVALYGYTF
>TRBV27|NA|NA|TRBJ2-7
TGTGCCAGCAGCCGGGGAGGCTCCAGGACCTACGAGCAGTACTTC
CASSRGGSRTYEQYF
>TRBV27|NA|NA|TRBJ2-1
TGTGCCAGCAGTTCCCCAGGCTACAATGAGCAGTTCTTC
CASSSPGYNEQFF
>TRBV5-1|TRBD2|NA|TRBJ2-2
TGCGCCAGCAGCGAGCGGGAACCGGGCGGGGAGCTGTTTTTT
CASSEREPGGELFF
>TRBV6-1|NA|NA|TRBJ2-5
TGTGCCAGCAGTCCAAGTGAGACCCAGTACTTC
CASSPSETQYF
>TRBV15|NA|NA|TRBJ2-1
TGTGCCACCAGCAGAGATCTCGGGACATCGAATGAGCAGTTCTTC
CATSRDLGTSNEQFF
>TRBV7-9|NA|NA|TRBJ2-7
TGTGCCAGCAGCCCGGATGGCAGGGCGTACGAGCAGTACTTC
CASSPDGRAYEQYF
>TRBV19|NA|NA|TRBJ2-3
TGTGCCAGTAGTGGGGATACGCAGTATTTT
CASSGDTQYF
>TRBV7-6|TRBD2|NA|TRBJ2-7
TGTGCCAGCAGCCTCGGGACTAGCGGGAAGGGGGAGCAGTACTTC
CASSLGTSGKGEQYF
>TRBV28|TRBD1|NA|TRBJ2-7
TGTGCCAGCATCACTTTGGGCATAAGGGGGCTAGAGCAGTACTTC
CASITLGIRGLEQYF
>TRBV16|NA|NA|TRBJ1-2
TGTGCCAGCAGCCAATCGGTGTCGGCCAGGGAAACCGGCTACACCTTC
CASSQSVSARETGYTF
>TRBV4-1|NA|NA|TRBJ2-5
TGCGCCAGCAGCCAAGATTCAGGGTTCAACGGCCAATACTTC
CASSQDSGFNGQYF
>TRBV7-8|TRBD1|once|TRBJ2-3
TGTGCCAGCGGACAGGGGGCTAAGGGAGATACGCAGTATTTT
CASGQGAKGDTQYF
>TRBV28|TRBD1|NA|TRBJ1-5
TGTGCCAGCAGTTCGTACCGGGACAGGGGTGAACCCCAGCATTTT
CASSSYRDRGEPQHF
>TRBV7-9|TRBD1|NA|TRBJ1-3
TGTGCCAGCAGCTCTTCGGACAGGGTTTTAGGAACCATATATTTT
CASSSSDRVLGTIYF
>TRBV6-5|TRBD1|NA|TRBJ2-4
TGTGCCAGCAGTCCCCACCGACAGGGGCTAAACATTCAGTACTTC
CASSPHRQGLNIQYF
>TRBV28|NA|NA|TRBJ2-2
TGTGCCAGCAGTTTAGCAGGGGACACCGGGGAGCTGTTTTTT
CASSLAGDTGELFF
>TRBV7-9|TRBD2|once|TRBJ2-3
TGTGCCAGCAGCTTCGCAGGACTAGCGGGAGGGCGGGGAGATACGCAGTATTTT
CASSFAGLAGGRGDTQYF
>TRBV5-6|NA|NA|TRBJ2-1
TGTGCCAGCAGCGGAGGGACATCGTACAATGAGCAGTTCTTC
CASSGGTSYNEQFF
>TRBV4-1|TRBD1|once|TRBJ1-1
TGCGCCAGCAGCACACGGAGGACCGGGACAGGGAACACTGAAGCTTTCTTT
CASSTRRTGTGNTEAFF
>TRBV28|NA|NA|TRBJ2-3
TGTGCCAGCAGTTTAGAGGACAGTAGCACAGATACGCAGTATTTT
CASSLEDSSTDTQYF
>TRBV27|TRBD2|NA|TRBJ2-2
TGTGCCAGCAGTTTCTTAGCGGGAGATTTCCCCGGGGAGCTGTTTTTT
CASSFLAGDFPGELFF
>TRBV2|TRBD2|NA|TRBJ2-7
TGTGCCAGCAGCCAGGGACTAGCGGCTGGAGCCGCCTACGAGCAGTACTTC
CASSQGLAAGAAYEQYF
>TRBV7-9|NA|NA|TRBJ2-7
TGTGCCAGCGACGACAGGAGCTCCTACGAGCAGTACTTC
CASDDRSSYEQYF
>TRBV7-8|TRBD1|NA|TRBJ2-7
TGTGCCAGCAGCCCAGCACCAGGGGGCTACGAGCAGTACTTC
CASSPAPGGYEQYF
>TRBV7-9|TRBD2|NA|TRBJ2-5
TGTGCCAGCAGCCCCCGGACTAGCGGGCCCCTTCAAGAGACCCAGTACTTC
CASSPRTSGPLQETQYF
>TRBV29-1|NA|NA|TRBJ2-1
TGCAGCGTGCCGGGATTCAGCTCCTACAATGAGCAGTTCTTC
CSVPGFSSYNEQFF
>TRBV29-1|TRBD2|NA|TRBJ2-2
TGCAGCGTTGTAACCGGGAGGGCCGGGGAGCTGTTTTTT
CSVVTGRAGELFF
>TRBV2|NA|NA|TRBJ2-1
TGTGCCAGCCTAACCGGGCCCTACGACGACAATGAGCAGTTCTTC
CASLTGPYDDNEQFF
>TRBV5-4|NA|NA|TRBJ2-7
TGTGCCAGCAGCTCCCTCCTCTACGAGCAGTACTTC
CASSSLLYEQYF
>TRBV27|NA|NA|TRBJ1-5
TGTGCCAGCAGTTTATCGTTGGGTAGCAATCAGCCCCAGCATTTT
CASSLSLGSNQPQHF
>TRBV1|NA|NA|TRBJ1-5
TGCACCAGCAGCCAAGATCCCGCCTCGCTCAATCAGCCCCAGCATTTT
CTSSQDPASLNQPQHF
>TRBV6-9|NA|NA|TRBJ2-1
TGTGCCAGCAGTTATGTTTCCGGGGCTCTGGGGCAGTTCTTC
CASSYVSGALGQFF
>TRBV7-9|TRBD1|NA|TRBJ1-5
TGTGCCAGCAGCGCGACAGGGGGCAGCAATCAGCCCCAGCATTTT
CASSATGGSNQPQHF
>TRBV13|NA|NA|TRBJ2-7
TGTGCCAGCAGCTCCGAGTCTGGGTCGGAGTACGAGCAGTACTTC
CASSSESGSEYEQYF
>TRBV6-6|NA|NA|TRBJ2-2
TGTGCCAGCAGTTACGGGGGGGAGCTGTTTTTT
CASSYGGELFF
>TRBV5-5|NA|NA|TRBJ1-1
TGTGCCAGCAGCCCGTTCCGGGGGCAGTACACTGAAGCTTTCTTT
CASSPFRGQYTEAFF
>TRBV29-1|TRBD2|NA|TRBJ2-7
TGCAGCGCATCCGGGACTAGCGGGTCCGAGCAGTACTTC
CSASGTSGSEQYF
>TRBV28|NA|NA|TRBJ2-7
TGTGCCAGCAGTTTTGGCCACGAGCAGTACTTC
CASSFGHEQYF
>TRBV28|NA|NA|TRBJ2-7
TGTGCCAGCAGTTTATCCCTTTACTACGAGCAGTACTTC
CASSLSLYYEQYF
>TRBV7-9|NA|NA|TRBJ1-1
TGTGCCAGCAGCTTAGGAGCGACTGAAGCTTTCTTT
CASSLGATEAFF
>TRBV19|NA|NA|TRBJ2-3
TGTGCCAGTAGTATATTAGGCGGGGATACGCAGTATTTT
CASSILGGDTQYF
>TRBV4-1|NA|NA|TRBJ2-3
TGCGCCAGCAGCCAAGCGTCGGTGCGGGTGAGCACAGATACGCAGTATTTT
CASSQASVRVSTDTQYF
>TRBV30|NA|NA|TRBJ2-2
TGTGCCTGGAGTGTTATATCTGTAACCGGGGAGCTGTTTTTT
CAWSVISVTGELFF
>TRBV7-8|TRBD1|NA|TRBJ2-2
TGTGCCAGCAGCCCCGGGACAGGGACGAACACCGGGGAGCTGTTTTTT
CASSPGTGTNTGELFF
>TRBV10-1|NA|once|TRBJ2-3
TGCGCCAGCAGTGAGTGGGACCGAGCGACAGATACGCAGTATTTT
CASSEWDRATDTQYF
>TRBV30|TRBD2|NA|TRBJ2-1
TGTGCCTGGACGGCGGGAGGGCCTAAGTTCTTC
CAWTAGGPKFF